These T cell receptor beta chains were read from a single sample in a study of monozygotic twins with inflammatory bowel disease. TCRdb reprocessed the 5' RACE reads, with one entry per CDR3 protein and no DNA. Its table records 400,000 or so distinct CDR3 sequences. The sample comprised blood. The source of these receptors is a human donor with ulcerative colitis or Crohn's disease, or a healthy co-twin of an affected twin (not recorded which). The CDR3 runs from the conserved cysteine through the conserved F or W.

>TRBJ1-1|TRBV5-5
CASSLLLQGNTEAFF
>TRBJ2-2|TRBV3-1
CASSPIRGIGKSGELFF
>TRBJ1-5|TRBV12-3/TRBV12-4
CASQDSNQPQHF
>TRBJ2-3|TRBV24-1
CATSVGGAGTDTQYF
>TRBJ2-3|TRBV5-1
CASSEFFTDTQYF
>TRBJ2-7|TRBV20-1
CSAYLLAELPYEQYF
>TRBJ2-4|TRBV5-1
CASRPDGLAKNIQYF
>TRBJ2-4|TRBV5-1
CASSLESTSLAKNIQYF
>TRBJ2-7|TRBV2
CASSGLSYEQYF
>TRBJ2-3|TRBV5-6
CASSLQLADTQYF
>TRBJ2-7|TRBV28
CASSTPGDRAYF
>TRBJ2-2|TRBV18
CASSPHNQFDGGELFF
>TRBJ2-7|TRBV3-1
CASSLPYEQYF
>TRBJ1-4|TRBV10-3
CAISESQGRNEKLFF
>TRBJ1-4|TRBV18
CASSPRSDNEKLFF
>TRBJ1-1|TRBV5-1
CASSMTGRGAFF
>TRBJ1-1|TRBV29-1
CSVSHTGASTEAFF
>TRBJ1-4|TRBV29-1
CSVGGDEKLFF
>TRBJ2-5|TRBV4-3
CASSQGTGGGETQYF
>TRBJ2-3|TRBV12-3/TRBV12-4
CASSPGGAEDTQYF
>TRBJ1-2|TRBV14
CASSQVLGSIYGYTF
>TRBJ2-1|TRBV6-5
CASSYSAQRDGYGEQFF
>TRBJ2-7|TRBV5-1
CASSFLRGHEQYF
>TRBJ2-1|TRBV4-2
CASSPPGQGSRNEQFF
>TRBJ2-2|TRBV6-5
CASSFSRRIGELFF
>TRBJ1-1|TRBV15
CATSRGENTEAFF
>TRBJ2-5|TRBV28
CASSLRTGLETQYF
>TRBJ2-1|TRBV12-3/TRBV12-4
CASSLEDRVKNEQFF
>TRBJ1-6|TRBV4-3
CASSQNRGQVSPLHF
>TRBJ2-7|TRBV27
CASSPGLGSSEQYF
>TRBJ2-2|TRBV6-1
CASSEAGGRTGELFF
>TRBJ2-1|TRBV7-2
CASSLVPPPGEQFF
>TRBJ1-3|TRBV12-3/TRBV12-4
CASSSTLGVGNTIYF
>TRBJ2-5|TRBV20-1
CSAVPFFEETQYF
>TRBJ1-1|TRBV20-1
CSAPLTGVNTEAFF
>TRBJ2-7|TRBV7-2
CASSEHRGASYEQYF
>TRBJ2-1|TRBV29-1
CSVEDGQYNEQFF
>TRBJ1-4|TRBV12-3/TRBV12-4
CASRQGIEKLFF